This TCR beta chain emerged from a study of vaccination and CD4 T cells after COVID-19. Study as a whole: Controls had a CEFX pool, an HIV-1 Nef pool, or no peptide added.

Sequenced with the Oncomine TCR Beta short-read assay was DNA taken from cultured CD4+ T cells. Via MiXCR, TCRdb re-called the PCR reads, giving one row per CDR3 protein. The sample has just under 20,000 distinct CDR3 sequences, about 60% seen once. The treatment: roughly ten-day PBMC culture with coronavirus spike peptide pools or control peptides (ViraFEST assay). Expanded clonotypes were found by TCR sequencing after peptide-pool stimulation (ViraFEST). The authors cultured 2 million to 2.5 million PBMCs per well with about 10 IU/ml IL-2 and about 9.9 ug/ml peptide pools. CDR3 length: 14 amino acids. CDR1 and CDR2 from the germline V gene are DFQATT and SNEGSKA (reference sequence). Trimming took off 5 bases at V and 5 bases at J, with 18 bases between the two ends. Details on this clonotype: No antigen is known for it.

The chain combines TRBV20-1 with TRBJ2-5, with D possibly being TRBD2 (5 bases). The sequence was collected from a human donor who had recovered from COVID-19. The sample was CD4+ T cells from blood, cultured in vitro. The DNA of the CDR3 is TGCAGTGCTCCCCCTTGGGGAAGGGAGGAGACCCAGTACTTC. This encodes CSAPPWGREETQYF.